This TCR beta chain was captured in a study of T-cell reconstitution after alpha-beta-depleted transplantation in children. This clonotype was counted between two and nine times. Its target is unknown. Unique molecular identifiers were incorporated into the prepared TCRbeta library. TCRdb reprocessed the PCR reads with MiXCR, giving one entry per CDR3 protein. The sample carries about 980,000 distinct CDR3 sequences, roughly 31% recorded once. This CDR3 is built from 15 residues. The trim removed 4 bases at V and 4 bases at J, leaving 8 bases unmatched. Germline CDR1 and CDR2: LGHNA and YNFKEQ. Points from the study as a whole: At the one-year point after transplant, T-cell counts and TCRbeta diversity were found to come mostly from T cells that had been newly produced.

The chain uses TRBV4-2 and TRBJ2-7; 9 bases map to TRBD2. The TCR originated in a boy under two years old who had a stem cell transplant for SCID, so the T cells may come from the graft donor. Sequenced material: PBMCs, mostly from graft donor cells, taken 360 days after TCRalphabeta/CD19-depleted stem cell transplant. The CDR3 here is CASSRAPGLAYEQYF. In DNA, the CDR3 is TGTGCCAGCAGCCGAGCCCCGGGACTAGCTTACGAGCAGTACTTC.